One and the same sample provided the 8 T cell receptor beta chains below, sequenced in a study of blood T cell repertoires in COVID-19. TCRdb keeps only in-frame clones here, not all; method: immunoSEQ multiplex PCR. The table lists approximately 45,000 clones, about 70% of them singletons. The specimen sequenced was peripheral blood. The receptors derive from a man older than 75 with acute or convalescent COVID-19.

V is TRBV10-3 and J is TRBJ2-7, with a possible D match to TRBD2 (6 bases). Germline V CDR1 and CDR2: ENHRY, SYGVKD. V dropped 4 bases and J dropped 6 bases, with 10 bases sitting between them. CDR3 length: 12 residues. The CDR3 protein is CAISVARGEQYF. In nucleotides, the CDR3 is TGTGCCATCAGTGTAGCGCGGGGCGAGCAGTACTTC.

This clone turned up a few times. The chain couples TRBV19 to TRBJ2-3; D uncertain. CDR1 LNHDA and CDR2 SQIVND come from the germline V gene (reference sequence). The CDR3 sequence is 14 residues long. V lost 0 bases and J lost 0, with 4 bases in between. CDR3 DNA: TGTGCCAGTAGTATAGAAGCTAGCACAGATACGCAGTATTTT. This gives the protein CASSIEASTDTQYF.

J is TRBJ1-5 and V is TRBV7-9; D may be TRBD1 (5 bases). Germline V gives CDR1 SEHNR, CDR2 FQNEAQ (reference sequence). The CDR3 consists of 15 residues. V lost 5 bases, J lost 6 bases, and 17 bases lay in between. The CDR3 protein is CASSPLGGTVQPQHF. The CDR3, as DNA: TGTGCCAGCAGCCCGCTGGGGGGGACCGTTCAGCCCCAGCATTTT.

J is TRBJ1-4 and V is TRBV7-9; D may be TRBD1 (5 bases). With 5 bases removed from V and 4 bases from J, the gap between germline ends came to 20 bases. Germline CDR1 and CDR2: SEHNR and FQNEAQ (reference sequence). This CDR3 has 17 residues. CDR3 sequence: CASSRRGGAGLNEKLFF. Written as DNA, the CDR3 is TGTGCCAGCAGCCGACGAGGCGGGGCAGGCCTTAATGAAAAACTGTTTTTT.

The J gene is TRBJ1-6, the V gene TRBV5-1; D is perhaps TRBD1 (6 bases). The CDR3 is 14 amino acids. With 5 bases removed from V and 7 bases from J, the gap between germline ends came to 13 bases. Germline CDR1 and CDR2: SGHRS and YFSETQ. CDR3 DNA: TGCGCCAGCAGAGGACAGAATGGGAATTCACCCCTCCACTTT. Translated: CASRGQNGNSPLHF. The complete variable domain, with remaining parts taken from reference TRBV5-1 and TRBJ1-6, reads KAGVTQTPRYLIKTRGQQVTLSCSPISGHRSVSWYQQTPGQGLQFLFEYFSETQRNKGNFPGRFSGRQFSNSRSEMNVSTLELGDSALYLCASRGQNGNSPLHFGNGTRLTVT.

This clone was seen only a few times. The chain carries TRBV30 and TRBJ2-3; D may be TRBD1 (5 bases). V was pared by 4 bases and J by 3 bases, with 8 bases between. The CDR3 length is 12 residues. Germline values: CDR1 GTSNPN, CDR2 SVGIG (reference sequence). CDR3 nucleotide sequence: TGTGCCTGGAATCCAGGGACAGATACGCAGTATTTT. Translating it yields CAWNPGTDTQYF.

This sequence joins TRBV10-3 and TRBJ2-1, with 7 bases identical to TRBD1. The junction had 4 bases not matched to a gene; V was cut back by 6 bases and J by 5 bases. This CDR3 is built from 13 residues. The germline gives CDR1 ENHRY, CDR2 SYGVKD. The CDR3 nucleotides are TGTGCCATCAGCCGACAGGGTAACAATGAGCAGTTCTTC. Its translation is CAISRQGNNEQFF.

The gene calls are TRBV7-2 and TRBJ2-7; 9 nucleotides agree with TRBD1. This CDR3 is built from 15 residues. Trimming cost V 0 bases and J 7 bases; bases outside gene matches: 7. In germline, CDR1 is SGHTA, CDR2 FQGNSA. CDR3 in DNA: TGTGCCAGCAGCTTAGCCAGGACAGGGGCCTTAGAGCAGTACTTC. It is translated as CASSLARTGALEQYF.